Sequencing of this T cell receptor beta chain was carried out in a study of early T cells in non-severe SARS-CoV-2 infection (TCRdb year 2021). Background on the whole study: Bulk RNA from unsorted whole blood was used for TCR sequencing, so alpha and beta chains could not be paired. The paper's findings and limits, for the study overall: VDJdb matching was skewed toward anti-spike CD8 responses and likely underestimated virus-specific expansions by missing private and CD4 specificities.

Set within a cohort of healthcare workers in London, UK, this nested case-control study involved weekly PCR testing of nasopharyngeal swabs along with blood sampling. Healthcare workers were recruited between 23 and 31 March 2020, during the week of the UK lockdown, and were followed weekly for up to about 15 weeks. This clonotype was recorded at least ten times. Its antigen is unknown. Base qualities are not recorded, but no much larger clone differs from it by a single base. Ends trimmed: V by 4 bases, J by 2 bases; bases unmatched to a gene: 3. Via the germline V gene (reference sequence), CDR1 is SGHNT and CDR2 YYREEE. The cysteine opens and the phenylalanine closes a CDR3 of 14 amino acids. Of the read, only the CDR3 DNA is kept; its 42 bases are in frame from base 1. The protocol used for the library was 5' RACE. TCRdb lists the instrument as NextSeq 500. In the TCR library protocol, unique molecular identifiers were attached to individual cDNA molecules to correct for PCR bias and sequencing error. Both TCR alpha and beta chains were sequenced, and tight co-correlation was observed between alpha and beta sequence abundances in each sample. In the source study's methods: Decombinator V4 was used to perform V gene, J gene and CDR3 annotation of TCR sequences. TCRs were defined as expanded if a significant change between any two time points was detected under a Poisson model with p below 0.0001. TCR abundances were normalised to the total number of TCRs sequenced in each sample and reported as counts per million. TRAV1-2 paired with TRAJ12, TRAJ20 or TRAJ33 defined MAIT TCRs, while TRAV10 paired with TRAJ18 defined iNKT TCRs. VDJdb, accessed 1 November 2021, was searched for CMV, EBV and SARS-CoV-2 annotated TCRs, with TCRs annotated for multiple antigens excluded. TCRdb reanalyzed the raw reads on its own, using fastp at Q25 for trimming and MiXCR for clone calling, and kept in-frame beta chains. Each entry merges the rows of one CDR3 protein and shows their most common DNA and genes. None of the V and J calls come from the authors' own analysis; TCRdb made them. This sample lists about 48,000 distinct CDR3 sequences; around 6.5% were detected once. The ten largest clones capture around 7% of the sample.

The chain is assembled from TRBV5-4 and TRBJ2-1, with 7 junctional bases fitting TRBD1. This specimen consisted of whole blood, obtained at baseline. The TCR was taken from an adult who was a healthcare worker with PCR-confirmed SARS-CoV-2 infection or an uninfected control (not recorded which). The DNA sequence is TGTGCCAGCAGCCGACAGGGCCCCTACAATGAGCAGTTCTTC. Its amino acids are CASSRQGPYNEQFF.